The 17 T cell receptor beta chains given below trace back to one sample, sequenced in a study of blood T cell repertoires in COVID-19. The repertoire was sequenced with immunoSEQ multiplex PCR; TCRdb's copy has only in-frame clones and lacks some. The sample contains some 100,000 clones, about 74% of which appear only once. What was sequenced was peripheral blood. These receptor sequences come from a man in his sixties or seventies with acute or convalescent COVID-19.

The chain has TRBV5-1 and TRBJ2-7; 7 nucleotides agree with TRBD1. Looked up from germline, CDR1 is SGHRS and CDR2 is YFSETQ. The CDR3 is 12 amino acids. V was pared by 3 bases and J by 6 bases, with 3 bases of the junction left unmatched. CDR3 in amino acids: CASSSTGSEQYF. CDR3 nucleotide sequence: TGCGCCAGCAGCTCGACAGGGTCCGAGCAGTACTTC.

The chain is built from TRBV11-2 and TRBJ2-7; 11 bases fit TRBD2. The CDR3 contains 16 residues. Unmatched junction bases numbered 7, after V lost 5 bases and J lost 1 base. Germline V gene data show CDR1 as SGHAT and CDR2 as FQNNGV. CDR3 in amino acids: CASSVLSGRGSYEQYF. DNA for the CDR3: TGTGCCAGCAGCGTACTTAGCGGGAGGGGGTCCTACGAGCAGTACTTC.

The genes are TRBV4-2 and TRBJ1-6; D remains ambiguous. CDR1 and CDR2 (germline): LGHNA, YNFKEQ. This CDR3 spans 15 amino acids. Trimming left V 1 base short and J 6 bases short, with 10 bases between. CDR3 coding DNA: TGTGCCAGCAGCCAAGGGGAGGTCCCTAATTCACCCCTCCACTTT. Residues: CASSQGEVPNSPLHF.

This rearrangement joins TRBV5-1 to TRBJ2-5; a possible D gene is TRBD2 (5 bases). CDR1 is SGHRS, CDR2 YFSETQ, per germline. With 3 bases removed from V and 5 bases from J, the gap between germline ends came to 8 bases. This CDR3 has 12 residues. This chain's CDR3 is CASSSRGETQYF. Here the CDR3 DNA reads TGCGCCAGCAGCTCCCGAGGGGAGACCCAGTACTTC. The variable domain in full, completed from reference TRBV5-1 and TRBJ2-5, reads KAGVTQTPRYLIKTRGQQVTLSCSPISGHRSVSWYQQTPGQGLQFLFEYFSETQRNKGNFPGRFSGRQFSNSRSEMNVSTLELGDSALYLCASSSRGETQYFGPGTRLLVL.

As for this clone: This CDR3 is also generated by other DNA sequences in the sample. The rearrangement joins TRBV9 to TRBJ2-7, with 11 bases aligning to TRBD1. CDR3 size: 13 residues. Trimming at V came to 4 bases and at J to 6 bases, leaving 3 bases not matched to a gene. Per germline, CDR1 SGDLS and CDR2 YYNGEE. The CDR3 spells CASSRDRGSEQYF. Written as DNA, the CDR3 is TGTGCCAGCAGCCGGGACAGGGGGTCCGAGCAGTACTTC.

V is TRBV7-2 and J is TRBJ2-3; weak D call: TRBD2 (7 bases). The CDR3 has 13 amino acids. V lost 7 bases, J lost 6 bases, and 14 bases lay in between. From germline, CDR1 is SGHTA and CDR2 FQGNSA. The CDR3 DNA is TGTGCCAGCATGGCGGGGGCGATGGATACGCAGTATTTT. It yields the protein CASMAGAMDTQYF.

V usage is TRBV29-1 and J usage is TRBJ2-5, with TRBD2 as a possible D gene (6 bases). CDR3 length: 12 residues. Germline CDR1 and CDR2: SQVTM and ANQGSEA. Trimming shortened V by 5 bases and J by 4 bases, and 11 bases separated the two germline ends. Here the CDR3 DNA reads TGCAGCGTTCGGACGGAGGGAGAGACCCAGTACTTC. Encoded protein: CSVRTEGETQYF.

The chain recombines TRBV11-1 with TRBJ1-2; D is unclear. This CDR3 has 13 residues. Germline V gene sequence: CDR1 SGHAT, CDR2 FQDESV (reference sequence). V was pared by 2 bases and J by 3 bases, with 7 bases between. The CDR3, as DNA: TGTGCCAGCAGCTTACGGCAGGACTATGGCTACACCTTC. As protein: CASSLRQDYGYTF.

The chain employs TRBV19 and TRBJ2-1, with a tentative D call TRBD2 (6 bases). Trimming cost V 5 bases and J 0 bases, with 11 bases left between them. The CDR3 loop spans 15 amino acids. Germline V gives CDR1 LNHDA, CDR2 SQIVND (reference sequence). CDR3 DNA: TGTGCCAGTAGTTTTAGCGGCGTCTCCTACAATGAGCAGTTCTTC. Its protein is CASSFSGVSYNEQFF.

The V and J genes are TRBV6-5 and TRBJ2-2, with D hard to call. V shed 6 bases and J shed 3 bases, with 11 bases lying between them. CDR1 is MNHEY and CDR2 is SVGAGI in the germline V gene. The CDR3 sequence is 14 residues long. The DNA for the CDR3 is TGTGCCAGCAGCTCCCCAACTGACACCGGGGAGCTGTTTTTT. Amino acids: CASSSPTDTGELFF.

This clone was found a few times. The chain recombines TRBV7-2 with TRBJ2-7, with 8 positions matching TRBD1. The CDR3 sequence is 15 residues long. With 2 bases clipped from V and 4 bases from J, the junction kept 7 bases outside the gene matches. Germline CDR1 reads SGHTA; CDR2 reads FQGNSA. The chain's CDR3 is CASSLWTGSSYEQYF. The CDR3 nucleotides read TGTGCCAGCAGCTTATGGACAGGGTCCTCTTACGAGCAGTACTTC.

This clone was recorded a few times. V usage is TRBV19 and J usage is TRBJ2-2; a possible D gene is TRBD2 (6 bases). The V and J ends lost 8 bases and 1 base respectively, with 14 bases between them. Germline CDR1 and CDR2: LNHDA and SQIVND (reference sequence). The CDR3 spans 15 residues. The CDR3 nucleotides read TGTGCCAGTGGGGAGGCCCTTGAGAACACCGGGGAGCTGTTTTTT. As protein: CASGEALENTGELFF.

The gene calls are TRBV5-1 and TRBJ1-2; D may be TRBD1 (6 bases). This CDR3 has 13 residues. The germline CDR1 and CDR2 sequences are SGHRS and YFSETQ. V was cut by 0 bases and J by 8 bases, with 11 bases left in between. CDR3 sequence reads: CASSLGQGSGYTF. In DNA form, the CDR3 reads TGCGCCAGCAGCTTGGGGCAGGGGTCGGGCTACACCTTC.

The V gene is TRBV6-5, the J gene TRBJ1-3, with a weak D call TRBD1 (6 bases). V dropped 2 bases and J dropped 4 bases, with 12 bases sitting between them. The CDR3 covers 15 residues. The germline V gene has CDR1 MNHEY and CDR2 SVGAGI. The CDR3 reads CASSYRTGIGNTIYF. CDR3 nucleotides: TGTGCCAGCAGTTACCGTACAGGGATCGGAAACACCATATATTTT.

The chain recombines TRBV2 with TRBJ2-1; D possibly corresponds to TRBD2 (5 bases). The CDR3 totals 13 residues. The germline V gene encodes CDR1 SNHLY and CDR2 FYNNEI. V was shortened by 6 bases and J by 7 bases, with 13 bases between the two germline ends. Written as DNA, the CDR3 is TGTGCCAGCAGCGAGGGAGTGATGAATGAGCAGTTCTTC. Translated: CASSEGVMNEQFF.

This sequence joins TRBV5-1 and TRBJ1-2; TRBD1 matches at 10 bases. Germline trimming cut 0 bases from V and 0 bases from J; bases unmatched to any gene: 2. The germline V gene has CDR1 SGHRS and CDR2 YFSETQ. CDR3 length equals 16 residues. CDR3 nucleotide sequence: TGCGCCAGCAGCTTGGGGACAGGGGGTCCTAACTATGGCTACACCTTC. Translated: CASSLGTGGPNYGYTF.

The CDR3 sequence is CASSPWQGANEQYF. The CDR3 bases are TGTGCCAGCAGCCCCTGGCAGGGGGCCAACGAGCAGTACTTC. The rearrangement joins TRBV27 to TRBJ2-7, with 8 bases identical to TRBD1. Germline CDR1 is MNHEY and CDR2 is SMNVEV (reference sequence). V lost 6 bases and J lost 5; bases outside the gene matches: 9. This CDR3 contains 14 residues.